What follows are 4 T cell receptor beta chains derived from one specimen sequenced in a study of CD8 T cells in Susac syndrome. About 0.45 to 1 ug RNA was reverse transcribed with random hexamers. TCRdb re-called the immunoSEQ multiplex PCR reads with MiXCR, one entry per CDR3 protein. The sample records over 95,000 distinct CDR3 sequences, about 93% being singletons. The sample taken for sequencing was CD4+ T cells from PBMCs. Receptors were obtained from a human donor in good health.

V gene TRBV7-3 combines with J gene TRBJ2-2; maybe TRBD2 (5 bases). The CDR3 sequence is 14 residues long. The germline V and J ends were trimmed by 3 bases and 5 bases, with 10 bases remaining between them. The germline CDR1 and CDR2 sequences are SGHTA and FQGTGA. The CDR3 coding sequence is TGTGCCAGCAGCTTTTCCGGGGATACCGGGGAGCTGTTTTTT. Its protein product is CASSFSGDTGELFF.

The rearrangement links TRBV16 to TRBJ1-2, with D possibly matching TRBD1 (6 bases). Trimming took off 1 base at V and 2 bases at J, with 8 bases between the two ends. This CDR3 is 14 amino acids long. Looked up from germline, CDR1 is KGHSY and CDR2 is FQNENV. The CDR3 DNA reads TGTGCCAGCAGCCAATGGACAGAGAACTATGGCTACACCTTC. This gives the protein CASSQWTENYGYTF.

The chain joins TRBV6-2 or TRBV6-3 to TRBJ1-2, with D possibly matching TRBD1 (5 bases). The CDR3 totals 14 residues. Germline-derived CDR1 and CDR2 are MNHEY and SVGEGT. Trimming pared 2 bases from V and 6 bases from J, leaving 13 bases between. The CDR3 is CASSYEWGSHGYTF. The CDR3 DNA reads as TGTGCCAGCAGTTACGAGTGGGGGTCCCATGGCTACACCTTC.

The chain couples TRBV5-1 to TRBJ1-1, with unresolved D. Per the germline V gene, CDR1 is SGHRS and CDR2 is YFSETQ. V was clipped by 2 bases and J by 2 bases, with 10 bases between them. CDR3 length: 14 amino acids. CDR3: CASSFQQSNTEAFF. DNA for the CDR3: TGCGCCAGCAGCTTCCAACAGAGTAACACTGAAGCTTTCTTT.